A single sample gave rise to the 14 T cell receptor beta chains below, sequenced in a study of cytomegalovirus exposure and HLA in healthy donors. 60 Vbeta and 13 Jbeta primers were used in PCR. Using immunoSEQ multiplex PCR, the repertoire was profiled, and TCRdb retains in-frame clones only, with some absent. The table includes about 130,000 clones, 80% detected once. The sample taken for sequencing was PBMCs. These receptors were obtained from a young man in good health and CMV-seropositive.

The genes are TRBV5-6 and TRBJ2-7, with a weak D call TRBD1 (7 bases). The length of the CDR3 is 12 residues. The germline V and J ends were trimmed by 2 bases and 6 bases, with 9 bases remaining between them. Germline CDR1 and CDR2: SGHDT and YYEEEE. The CDR3 nucleotides are TGTGCCAGCAGCTTCCAGGGGGGCGAGCAGTACTTC. The encoded protein is CASSFQGGEQYF.

The rearrangement links TRBV14 to TRBJ2-1; D is undetermined. Germline values: CDR1 SGHDN, CDR2 FVKESK. The CDR3 consists of 17 residues. Between the trimmed V and J ends, which lost 0 bases and 5 bases, there was a span of 17 bases. The CDR3 DNA is TGTGCCAGCAGCCAAGAGTGGTCCAGCGTTGGAAACAATGAGCAGTTCTTC. It specifies CASSQEWSSVGNNEQFF.

The chain couples TRBV7-9 to TRBJ2-1; D perhaps matches TRBD2 (6 bases). Trimming left V 5 bases short and J 4 bases short, with 12 bases between. Germline assignment: CDR1 SEHNR and CDR2 FQNEAQ (reference sequence). The CDR3 sequence is 14 residues long. The CDR3 sequence is CASSTTRNYNEQFF. In nucleotides, the CDR3 is TGTGCCAGCAGCACGACTAGGAATTACAATGAGCAGTTCTTC.

The chain recombines TRBV29-1 with TRBJ1-1, with a weak D call TRBD1 (6 bases). In germline, CDR1 is SQVTM, CDR2 ANQGSEA. V was trimmed by 1 base and J by 4 bases, leaving 16 bases between them. This CDR3 comprises 15 residues. CDR3: CSVEGRGQGLTEAFF. In DNA form, the CDR3 reads TGCAGCGTTGAAGGGCGGGGGCAGGGCCTCACTGAAGCTTTCTTT.

The V gene is TRBV15, the J gene TRBJ2-7; D perhaps matches TRBD2 (6 bases). CDR3 length: 18 residues. V lost 0 bases, J lost 7 bases, and 25 bases lay in between. Germline values: CDR1 LNHNV, CDR2 YYDKDF (reference sequence). The CDR3 loop is CATSRDMYGGARAREQYF. CDR3 nucleotides: TGTGCCACCAGCAGAGATATGTATGGAGGGGCCCGTGCGAGGGAGCAGTACTTC.

The chain employs TRBV15 and TRBJ1-1, with no clear D. Trimming left V 5 bases short and J 0 bases short, with 13 bases between. There are 15 residues in the CDR3. Germline CDR1 is LNHNV and CDR2 is YYDKDF (reference sequence). The CDR3: CATSSYYEMNTEAFF. CDR3 nucleotides: TGTGCCACCAGCTCGTATTATGAGATGAACACTGAAGCTTTCTTT.

The chain has TRBV2 and TRBJ2-5; D perhaps matches TRBD2 (7 bases). Between the trimmed V and J ends, which lost 7 bases and 5 bases, there was a span of 20 bases. Looked up from germline, CDR1 is SNHLY and CDR2 is FYNNEI. This CDR3 contains 15 residues. CDR3 region: CASINGRGAGETQYF. CDR3 bases: TGTGCCAGCATTAACGGCCGGGGGGCAGGGGAGACCCAGTACTTC.

The CDR3 DNA reads TGTGCCAGCACCTACGGGGGAAGCTCCTACGAGCAGTACTTC. Translating gives CASTYGGSSYEQYF. The chain employs TRBV6-1 and TRBJ2-7, with D tentatively TRBD2 (6 bases). V was pared by 7 bases and J by 0 bases, with 13 bases between. Per the germline V gene, CDR1 is MNHNS and CDR2 is SASEGT. There are 14 residues in the CDR3.

The rearrangement uses TRBV12-5 and TRBJ1-5; possibly TRBD1 for D (5 bases). Germline V gene sequence: CDR1 LGHNT, CDR2 FRNRAP. The CDR3 is made up of 19 amino acids. V lost 5 bases, J lost 3 bases, and 26 bases lay in between. CDR3: CASGQTETGRRDFNQPQHF. The CDR3 nucleotides are TGTGCTAGTGGTCAGACAGAGACCGGGCGGCGGGATTTCAATCAGCCCCAGCATTTT.

The CDR3 is CASSRGPQDTQYF. The DNA of the CDR3 is TGTGCAAGCTCGCGGGGGCCCCAGGATACGCAGTATTTT. The chain is built from TRBV12-2 and TRBJ2-3; TRBD2 was called by the table and not checked on the DNA. TRBV12-2 is deemed a pseudogene. This CDR3 contains 13 residues.

The chain combines TRBV21-1 with TRBJ2-3; the D segment call TRBD2 is taken from the table without a DNA check. TRBV21-1 is a known pseudogene. The CDR3 runs 17 residues. The CDR3 spells CASSKGASGDSTDTQYF. CDR3 sequence (DNA): TGTGCCAGCAGCAAAGGGGCTAGCGGGGATAGCACAGATACGCAGTATTTT.

The chain carries TRBV7-9 and TRBJ1-5, with a weak D call TRBD1 (5 bases). V lost 5 bases and J 5 bases, leaving 16 bases between the germline ends. CDR3 length: 15 amino acids. The germline CDR1 and CDR2 sequences are SEHNR and FQNEAQ (reference sequence). The CDR3: CASSHGHLGDQPQHF. The CDR3 DNA follows: TGTGCCAGCAGCCACGGACATTTAGGAGATCAGCCCCAGCATTTT.

Written as DNA, the CDR3 is TGTGCCAGCGGACTTAGGGACAGGTTGTACGAGCAGTACTTC. Protein product: CASGLRDRLYEQYF. The chain has TRBV2 and TRBJ2-7; 8 nucleotides agree with TRBD1. The germline CDR1 and CDR2 sequences are SNHLY and FYNNEI. This CDR3 has 14 amino acids. J was trimmed by 4 bases and V by 8 bases; bases with no gene match: 10.

V and J are TRBV19 and TRBJ2-7; 12 nucleotides line up with TRBD1. Trimming took 8 bases from V and 6 from J; bases not matched to a gene: 5. The V gene's germline CDR1 is LNHDA and CDR2 SQIVND (reference sequence). The CDR3 extends over 13 amino acids. In DNA, the CDR3 is TGTGCCAGTGCCAGGGGACAGGGGGCCGAGCAGTACTTC. It encodes CASARGQGAEQYF.